The present T cell receptor (beta chain) was sequenced within a study of cytomegalovirus exposure and HLA in healthy donors. Germline V lookup: CDR1 LNHDA, CDR2 SQIVND (reference sequence). The V segment lost 3 bases and the J segment 5 bases; nucleotides outside the gene matches: 16. The CDR3 is made up of 18 amino acids. The donors were part of the validation cohort of 95 to 150 subjects. That cohort was separate from the first cohort, which comprised fewer than 800 subjects. On this clone itself: Its antigen is undetermined.

Only in-frame clones appear in the TCRdb table, and some are missing; sequencing was by immunoSEQ multiplex PCR. This table has some 150,000 clones, 89% appearing once. Findings and limits, study-wide: Subsequent analysis found a tendency for first-cohort TCR clusters to co-occur within the 120 or so validation repertoires. Despite most TCR sequences being rare, some public TCRs occurred in many donors.

The receptor comes from a young woman in good health and CMV-seropositive. Material: PBMCs. The chain combines TRBV19 with TRBJ2-1; 7 positions agree with TRBD2. CDR3 coding DNA: TGTGCCAGTAGTATGGGAGGGTGGGCGACGAGAACGAACAATGAGCAGTTCTTC. Protein product: CASSMGGWATRTNNEQFF.